These 26 T cell receptor beta chains share one sample of origin, sequenced in a study of T-cell reconstitution after alpha-beta-depleted transplantation in children. Using unique molecular identifiers, the investigators prepared the TCRbeta library. In TCRdb, the PCR reads were re-called with MiXCR into one record per CDR3 protein. The sample holds 300,000 to 350,000 distinct CDR3 sequences, roughly 17% seen once. The specimen comprised PBMCs, mostly from graft donor cells, sampled 360 days after TCRalphabeta/CD19-depleted stem cell transplant. The receptors shown here come from a male patient aged 2 to 10 who had a stem cell transplant for acute lymphoblastic leukemia, so the T cells may come from the graft donor.

This clonotype was recorded a few times. The rearrangement joins TRBV4-1 to TRBJ1-5, with D hard to call. V was shortened by 0 bases and J by 0 bases, with 9 bases between the two germline ends. This CDR3 has 16 residues. Germline loops: CDR1 MGHRA, CDR2 YSYEKL. The CDR3 DNA follows: TGCGCCAGCAGCCAAGAAGCAGAGCATAGCAATCAGCCCCAGCATTTT. It codes for CASSQEAEHSNQPQHF.

The chain employs TRBV28 and TRBJ2-3, with 7 nucleotides matching TRBD1. Germline CDR1 is MDHEN and CDR2 is SYDVKM. Losses at the gene ends were 7 bases for V and 1 base for J; bases not matched to a gene: 8. CDR3 length equals 15 residues. In DNA form, the CDR3 reads TGTGCCAGCACCAGGCAGGGGGTAGGCACAGATACGCAGTATTTT. Protein: CASTRQGVGTDTQYF. Based on the CDR3 plus reference TRBV28 and TRBJ2-3, the full variable domain is DVKVTQSSRYLVKRTGEKVFLECVQDMDHENMFWYRQDPGLGLRLIYFSYDVKMKEKGDIPEGYSVSREKKERFSLILESASTNQTSMYLCASTRQGVGTDTQYFGPGTRLTVL.

This clonotype showed up many times. This chain connects TRBV19 to TRBJ2-7; D uncertain. The CDR3 covers 13 residues. The V end was cut by 1 base, the J end by 6 bases, with 10 bases between. CDR1 LNHDA and CDR2 SQIVND come from the germline V gene (reference sequence). CDR3 protein: CASSIAGFVEQYF. CDR3 nucleotides: TGTGCCAGTAGTATAGCAGGTTTCGTCGAGCAGTACTTC.

This clonotype was recorded a few times. The V and J genes are TRBV27 and TRBJ2-7; D could derive from TRBD1 or TRBD2 (5 bases each). Germline V gene lookup returns CDR1 MNHEY and CDR2 SMNVEV (reference sequence). The V end was cut by 0 bases, the J end by 2 bases, with 11 bases between. This CDR3 has 15 amino acids. The CDR3 nucleotides read TGTGCCAGCAGTTTATCCCCGGGACGGACCTACGAGCAGTACTTC. This codes for CASSLSPGRTYEQYF.

The genes are TRBV4-2 and TRBJ2-5, with D perhaps TRBD1 (5 bases). Trimming stripped 2 bases from V and 5 bases from J, with 9 bases between. The germline CDR1 and CDR2 sequences are LGHNA and YNFKEQ. The CDR3 covers 13 residues. The CDR3 spells CASSQRGEETQYF. CDR3 nucleotide sequence: TGTGCCAGCAGCCAAAGGGGTGAGGAGACCCAGTACTTC.

This clonotype was recorded a few times. This chain uses TRBV9 with TRBJ2-1; 9 bases are a match to TRBD2. Germline V gene lookup returns CDR1 SGDLS and CDR2 YYNGEE. This CDR3 is 17 amino acids long. Trimming took 3 bases from V and 3 from J; bases not matched to a gene: 10. The CDR3 region has the DNA TGTGCCAGCAGCGGCCGCCCGACTAGCGGCAGCTACAATGAGCAGTTCTTC. Translating gives CASSGRPTSGSYNEQFF.

This clonotype came up a few times. The chain links TRBV4-2 to TRBJ2-7, with D unresolved. The V and J ends lost 0 bases and 0 bases respectively, with 15 bases between them. The CDR3 has 17 residues. Germline assignment: CDR1 LGHNA and CDR2 YNFKEQ. CDR3 sequence: CASSQDLVAASSYEQYF. The CDR3 DNA follows: TGTGCCAGCAGCCAAGATCTGGTGGCGGCTAGCTCCTACGAGCAGTACTTC.

The rearrangement joins TRBV20-1 to TRBJ2-3, with 15 positions matching TRBD2. The CDR3 consists of 16 residues. Looked up from germline, CDR1 is DFQATT and CDR2 is SNEGSKA (reference sequence). The ends lost 2 bases at V and 11 bases at J; junction bases unmatched: 11. The CDR3 bases are TGCAGTGCTAGAACCGGGACTAGCGGGGGGACCAGGGGGCAGTATTTT. This gives the protein CSARTGTSGGTRGQYF.

The CDR3 region has the DNA TGTGCCAGCAGTTTATGGTTCCCAGGGACGAACACCGGGGAGCTGTTTTTT. Amino acids: CASSLWFPGTNTGELFF. The rearrangement joins TRBV27 to TRBJ2-2, with D perhaps TRBD1 (5 bases). The V end lost 1 base, the J end lost 0 bases, and 12 bases lay between the germline ends. Germline values: CDR1 MNHEY, CDR2 SMNVEV (reference sequence). The CDR3 has 17 amino acids.

A note on this clonotype: The junction departs from the called germline gene at one end, perhaps through a read error. CDR3 in amino acids: CASSWDRARSTHF. The CDR3 DNA sequence: TGTGCCAGCAGCTGGGACAGGGCCCGTAGCACGCACTTC. The rearrangement links TRBV7-2 to TRBJ2-7, with TRBD1 matching 9 bases. The CDR3 loop spans 13 amino acids. Germline CDR1 is SGHTA and CDR2 is FQGNSA. Drawing the rest from reference TRBV7-2 and TRBJ2-7, the complete variable domain is GAGVSQSPSNKVTEKGKDVELRCDPISGHTALYWYRQSLGQGLEFLIYFQGNSAPDKSGLPSDRFSAERTGGSVSTLTIQRTQQEDSAVYLCASSWDRARSTHFGPGTRLTVT.

This clonotype appeared many times. The V and J genes are TRBV4-1 and TRBJ2-4; no reliable D call. V lost 0 bases and J lost 4, with 10 bases in between. The CDR3 runs 15 residues. CDR1 and CDR2 (germline): MGHRA, YSYEKL. This CDR3 is CASSQDRGAKNIQYF. The DNA of the CDR3 is TGCGCCAGCAGCCAAGATCGAGGAGCGAAAAACATTCAGTACTTC.

This chain's CDR3 is CASTLAGGLSSYNEQFF. The CDR3 nucleotides are TGTGCCAGCACACTAGCGGGAGGGCTTAGCTCCTACAATGAGCAGTTCTTC. The rearrangement joins TRBV3-1 to TRBJ2-1; TRBD2 matches at 13 bases. CDR3 length equals 17 residues. In germline, CDR1 is LGHDT, CDR2 YNNKEL (reference sequence). Losses at the gene ends were 7 bases for V and 0 bases for J; bases not matched to a gene: 6.

In its sample, this clonotype was seen a few times. This chain joins TRBV19 and TRBJ2-5; D not resolved. Germline-derived CDR1 and CDR2 are LNHDA and SQIVND (reference sequence). The CDR3 extends over 14 amino acids. Trimming shortened V by 5 bases and J by 5 bases, and 15 bases separated the two germline ends. The CDR3 sequence is CASSPRPPGETQYF. The CDR3 DNA is TGTGCCAGTAGTCCCCGACCCCCTGGGGAGACCCAGTACTTC.

This clonotype was found many times. The rearrangement joins TRBV4-3 to TRBJ1-1; perhaps TRBD1 as D (6 bases). This CDR3 comprises 14 residues. Germline assignment: CDR1 LGHNA and CDR2 YSLEER. The V gene lost 6 bases and the J gene lost 3 bases, with 14 bases spanning the gap. CDR3 sequence reads: CASRQGGFDTEAFF. The DNA for the CDR3 is TGCGCCAGCAGACAGGGCGGTTTTGACACTGAAGCTTTCTTT.

This clonotype was counted between two and nine times. The V and J genes are TRBV2 and TRBJ2-2, with 9 bases aligning to TRBD1. Germline trimming cut 8 bases from V and 6 bases from J; bases unmatched to any gene: 10. Germline loops: CDR1 SNHLY, CDR2 FYNNEI. This CDR3 comprises 15 residues. The CDR3 reads CASLGTGSRSGELFF. CDR3 in DNA: TGTGCCAGCCTCGGGACAGGGAGCAGATCCGGGGAGCTGTTTTTT.

The chain combines TRBV7-2 with TRBJ2-1, with D perhaps matching TRBD2 (5 bases). V dropped 8 bases and J dropped 3 bases, with 11 bases sitting between them. CDR3 length: 13 amino acids. Germline values: CDR1 SGHTA, CDR2 FQGNSA. The DNA of the CDR3 is TGTGCCAGCGGTGGAGGTGTCTACAATGAGCAGTTCTTC. Translated: CASGGGVYNEQFF. Together with reference TRBV7-2 and TRBJ2-1, the CDR3 gives the full variable domain: GAGVSQSPSNKVTEKGKDVELRCDPISGHTALYWYRQSLGQGLEFLIYFQGNSAPDKSGLPSDRFSAERTGGSVSTLTIQRTQQEDSAVYLCASGGGVYNEQFFGPGTRLTVL.

The chain joins TRBV28 to TRBJ2-5; D might be TRBD1 (5 bases). The ends were cut back, 8 bases at V and 2 bases at J, with 12 bases in the middle. Germline CDR1 MDHEN, CDR2 SYDVKM. This CDR3 comprises 13 residues. The CDR3 nucleotides are TGTGCCAGCCGCCGGACACCTCAAGAGACCCAGTACTTC. Translating gives CASRRTPQETQYF. Full variable domain (outside the CDR3, taken from reference TRBV28 and TRBJ2-5): DVKVTQSSRYLVKRTGEKVFLECVQDMDHENMFWYRQDPGLGLRLIYFSYDVKMKEKGDIPEGYSVSREKKERFSLILESASTNQTSMYLCASRRTPQETQYFGPGTRLLVL.

This clonotype was observed a handful of times. V is TRBV4-1 and J is TRBJ2-1; D not resolved. V dropped 0 bases and J dropped 2 bases, with 17 bases sitting between them. Germline V lookup: CDR1 MGHRA, CDR2 YSYEKL. The CDR3 is made up of 18 amino acids. CDR3 in amino acids: CASSQEAYALVPYNEQFF. The CDR3 nucleotides read TGCGCCAGCAGCCAAGAAGCTTATGCCCTTGTCCCCTACAATGAGCAGTTCTTC.

V is TRBV12-3 or TRBV12-4 and J is TRBJ2-1; TRBD1 matches at 11 bases. The CDR3 spans 15 residues. The trim removed 6 bases at V and 4 bases at J, leaving 5 bases unmatched. For the CDR3, the DNA is TGTGCCAGCAGGCCCGGGACAGGGGGATACAATGAGCAGTTCTTC. It yields the protein CASRPGTGGYNEQFF.

This clonotype came up a few times. The V and J genes are TRBV7-2 and TRBJ2-5; D is ambiguous. Per the germline V gene, CDR1 is SGHTA and CDR2 is FQGNSA. Trimming stripped 2 bases from V and 4 bases from J, with 8 bases between. The CDR3 runs to 13 residues. The CDR3 DNA sequence: TGTGCCAGCAGCTTACGACGTAGAGAGACCCAGTACTTC. This translates into CASSLRRRETQYF. The full variable domain, with the rest looked up from reference TRBV7-2 and TRBJ2-5, is GAGVSQSPSNKVTEKGKDVELRCDPISGHTALYWYRQSLGQGLEFLIYFQGNSAPDKSGLPSDRFSAERTGGSVSTLTIQRTQQEDSAVYLCASSLRRRETQYFGPGTRLLVL.

The chain uses TRBV12-3 or TRBV12-4 and TRBJ1-1, with 7 bases matching TRBD1. The CDR3 consists of 14 residues. The junction had 2 bases not matched to a gene; V was cut back by 4 bases and J by 0 bases. CDR3 amino acids: CASSWGTVNTEAFF. The CDR3 bases are TGTGCCAGCAGTTGGGGGACAGTGAACACTGAAGCTTTCTTT.

There are many counts of this clonotype. CDR3 nucleotides: TGTGCCAGCAGTTACTTTAGCGGGCCCACAGATACGCAGTATTTT. Its protein product is CASSYFSGPTDTQYF. The chain has TRBV12-3 or TRBV12-4 and TRBJ2-3, with 7 positions matching TRBD2. The CDR3 runs 15 residues. V was pared by 4 bases and J by 2 bases, with 6 bases of the junction left unmatched.

This clonotype was picked up many times. The chain carries TRBV28 and TRBJ2-7, with D perhaps TRBD2 (5 bases). The germline CDR1 and CDR2 sequences are MDHEN and SYDVKM. This CDR3 is built from 13 residues. Trimming took off 5 bases at V and 2 bases at J, with 10 bases between the two ends. For the CDR3, the DNA is TGTGCCAGCAGTCTGAGCGGAACCTACGAGCAGTACTTC. Translating gives CASSLSGTYEQYF.

The chain carries TRBV4-1 and TRBJ2-2; no firm D call. CDR1 is MGHRA, CDR2 YSYEKL, per germline. The CDR3 has 14 amino acids. Trimming shortened V by 5 bases and J by 3 bases, and 10 bases separated the two germline ends. In DNA form, the CDR3 reads TGCGCCAGCAGCTCGGGTTGGTACACCGGGGAGCTGTTTTTT. Translation gives CASSSGWYTGELFF.

This clonotype was picked up a small number of times. This chain uses TRBV5-5 with TRBJ2-1; no clear D gene. V was trimmed by 2 bases and J by 6 bases, leaving 9 bases between them. Per the germline V gene, CDR1 is SGHKS and CDR2 is YYEKEE (reference sequence). The CDR3 totals 13 residues. CDR3 in amino acids: CASSLTPGNEQFF. DNA for the CDR3: TGTGCCAGCAGCTTAACACCGGGCAATGAGCAGTTCTTC.

The chain joins TRBV29-1 to TRBJ2-6; D unresolved. Germline V gene lookup returns CDR1 SQVTM and CDR2 ANQGSEA. The CDR3 has 14 amino acids. The germline V and J ends were trimmed by 1 base and 0 bases, with 4 bases remaining between them. CDR3 in DNA: TGCAGCGTTGAAGGAGACTCTGGGGCCAACGTCCTGACTTTC. It is translated as CSVEGDSGANVLTF. Full variable domain (outside the CDR3, taken from reference TRBV29-1 and TRBJ2-6): SAVISQKPSRDICQRGTSLTIQCQVDSQVTMMFWYRQQPGQSLTLIATANQGSEATYESGFVIDKFPISRPNLTFSTLTVSNMSPEDSSIYLCSVEGDSGANVLTFGAGSRLTVL.